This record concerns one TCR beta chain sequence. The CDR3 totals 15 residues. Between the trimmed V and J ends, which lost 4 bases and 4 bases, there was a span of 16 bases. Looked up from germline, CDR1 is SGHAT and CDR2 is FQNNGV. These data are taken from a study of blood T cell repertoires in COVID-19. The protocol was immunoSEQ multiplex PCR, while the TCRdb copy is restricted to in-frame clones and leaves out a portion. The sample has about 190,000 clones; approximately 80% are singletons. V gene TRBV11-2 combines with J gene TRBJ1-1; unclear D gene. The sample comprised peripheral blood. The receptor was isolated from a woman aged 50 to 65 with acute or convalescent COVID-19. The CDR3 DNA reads TGTGCCAGCAGCTCCGGAGGTGGGCGGACCACTGAAGCTTTCTTT. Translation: CASSSGGGRTTEAFF.